Listed here are 4 T cell receptor beta chains from one sample, sequenced in a study of T-cell memory formation after mild COVID-19. TCRdb re-called the 5' RACE reads with MiXCR, one entry per CDR3 protein. The sample carries about 340,000 distinct CDR3 sequences, more than 15% recorded once. Sequencing input: PBMCs or a T cell subset sorted from them (not recorded which). The receptors shown here come from a man younger than 35 who had mild COVID-19 (a few samples of this study predate the infection). Cell type and time point are not known.

The V and J genes are TRBV10-3 and TRBJ2-7; weak D call: TRBD1 (5 bases). Per germline, CDR1 ENHRY and CDR2 SYGVKD. CDR3 length: 12 residues. V lost 3 bases and J lost 2, with 5 bases in between. DNA for the CDR3: TGTGCCATCAGTGACAGGGCCTACGAGCAGTACTTC. Its translation: CAISDRAYEQYF.

A few counts support this clonotype. V usage is TRBV2 and J usage is TRBJ1-1, with unresolved D. The ends were cut back, 4 bases at V and 5 bases at J, with 17 bases in the middle. The CDR3 contains 15 residues. CDR1 is SNHLY, CDR2 FYNNEI, per germline. CDR3 amino acids: CASSVEDLPRTEAFF. CDR3 nucleotide sequence: TGTGCCAGCAGTGTGGAGGACCTTCCGAGGACTGAAGCTTTCTTT.

This clonotype was seen a few times. One junction end disagrees with the germline gene, perhaps due to a read error. J is TRBJ2-5 and V is TRBV7-2; no firm D call. Germline V gene data show CDR1 as SGHTA and CDR2 as FQGNSA. This CDR3 contains 12 residues. The CDR3: CASRLGRETQYF. DNA for the CDR3: TGTGCCAGCAGGTTAGGCAGGGAGACCCAGTACTTC.

V usage is TRBV6-4 and J usage is TRBJ1-1; TRBD1 might be the D (5 bases). The V and J ends lost 2 bases and 0 bases respectively, with 13 bases between them. CDR3 length: 16 residues. Germline lookup yields CDR1 MRHNA and CDR2 SNTAGT. The CDR3 region has the DNA TGTGCCAGCAGTGACCCACTAGGGGATTTGAACACTGAAGCTTTCTTT. Translating gives CASSDPLGDLNTEAFF.